The clone carrying this TCR beta chain is medium-sized. Its target is not known. Germline CDR1 is SGHNT and CDR2 is YYREEE (reference sequence). After removal of 1 base from V and 4 bases from J, the junction contained 2 bases not matched to a gene. CDR3 length: 14 residues. This sample is drawn from a study of T-cell memory formation after mild COVID-19. In the study overall: Each donor largely had its own TCR clusters.

Broader study findings: Cross-reactive memory appears to have joined, as suggested by some responding clones showing up in pre-infection memory. Mainly in CM and EM were contracting CD4+ clones; CD8+ were in EMRA.

TCR alpha and TCR beta cDNA libraries carrying sample barcodes and UMIs came from 5'RACE with constant-segment primers. One entry per CDR3 protein results from TCRdb running MiXCR on the 5' RACE reads. The table includes about 140,000 distinct CDR3 sequences, around 15% detected once. The rearrangement uses TRBV5-4 and TRBJ2-3; TRBD2 aligns across 8 bases. The sequence derives from an adult woman who had mild COVID-19 (a few samples of this study predate the infection). Cell type and time point are not known. Source material: PBMCs or a T cell subset sorted from them (not recorded which). The CDR3 is CASSLIGGADTQYF. CDR3 bases: TGTGCCAGCAGCTTGATCGGGGGGGCAGATACGCAGTATTTT.